This TCR beta chain was found in a study of blood T cell repertoires in COVID-19. In the study overall: Acute-phase and convalescent COVID-19 samples originated in the United States, Italy and Spain.

Sequenced by immunoSEQ multiplex PCR; TCRdb stores in-frame clones only, minus some. The sample yields roughly 280,000 clones, 75% to 90% seen once. The study assigned cohorts using participant-reported clinical history. Recovered status in Cohort 3 required two negative PCRs, clearance, or symptom resolution. CDR3 length equals 13 residues. Trimming removed 5 bases from V and 4 bases from J; junction bases left unmatched: 4. Germline V gene lookup returns CDR1 MDHEN and CDR2 SYDVKM. Sequencing input: PBMCs or T cells enriched from blood (not recorded which). The sequence was obtained from a woman younger than 35 who had recovered from COVID-19. V usage is TRBV28 and J usage is TRBJ1-2; 7 bases agree with TRBD1. In DNA, the CDR3 is TGTGCCAGCAGTCCAACAGGGGCCTATGGCTACACCTTC. It encodes CASSPTGAYGYTF.